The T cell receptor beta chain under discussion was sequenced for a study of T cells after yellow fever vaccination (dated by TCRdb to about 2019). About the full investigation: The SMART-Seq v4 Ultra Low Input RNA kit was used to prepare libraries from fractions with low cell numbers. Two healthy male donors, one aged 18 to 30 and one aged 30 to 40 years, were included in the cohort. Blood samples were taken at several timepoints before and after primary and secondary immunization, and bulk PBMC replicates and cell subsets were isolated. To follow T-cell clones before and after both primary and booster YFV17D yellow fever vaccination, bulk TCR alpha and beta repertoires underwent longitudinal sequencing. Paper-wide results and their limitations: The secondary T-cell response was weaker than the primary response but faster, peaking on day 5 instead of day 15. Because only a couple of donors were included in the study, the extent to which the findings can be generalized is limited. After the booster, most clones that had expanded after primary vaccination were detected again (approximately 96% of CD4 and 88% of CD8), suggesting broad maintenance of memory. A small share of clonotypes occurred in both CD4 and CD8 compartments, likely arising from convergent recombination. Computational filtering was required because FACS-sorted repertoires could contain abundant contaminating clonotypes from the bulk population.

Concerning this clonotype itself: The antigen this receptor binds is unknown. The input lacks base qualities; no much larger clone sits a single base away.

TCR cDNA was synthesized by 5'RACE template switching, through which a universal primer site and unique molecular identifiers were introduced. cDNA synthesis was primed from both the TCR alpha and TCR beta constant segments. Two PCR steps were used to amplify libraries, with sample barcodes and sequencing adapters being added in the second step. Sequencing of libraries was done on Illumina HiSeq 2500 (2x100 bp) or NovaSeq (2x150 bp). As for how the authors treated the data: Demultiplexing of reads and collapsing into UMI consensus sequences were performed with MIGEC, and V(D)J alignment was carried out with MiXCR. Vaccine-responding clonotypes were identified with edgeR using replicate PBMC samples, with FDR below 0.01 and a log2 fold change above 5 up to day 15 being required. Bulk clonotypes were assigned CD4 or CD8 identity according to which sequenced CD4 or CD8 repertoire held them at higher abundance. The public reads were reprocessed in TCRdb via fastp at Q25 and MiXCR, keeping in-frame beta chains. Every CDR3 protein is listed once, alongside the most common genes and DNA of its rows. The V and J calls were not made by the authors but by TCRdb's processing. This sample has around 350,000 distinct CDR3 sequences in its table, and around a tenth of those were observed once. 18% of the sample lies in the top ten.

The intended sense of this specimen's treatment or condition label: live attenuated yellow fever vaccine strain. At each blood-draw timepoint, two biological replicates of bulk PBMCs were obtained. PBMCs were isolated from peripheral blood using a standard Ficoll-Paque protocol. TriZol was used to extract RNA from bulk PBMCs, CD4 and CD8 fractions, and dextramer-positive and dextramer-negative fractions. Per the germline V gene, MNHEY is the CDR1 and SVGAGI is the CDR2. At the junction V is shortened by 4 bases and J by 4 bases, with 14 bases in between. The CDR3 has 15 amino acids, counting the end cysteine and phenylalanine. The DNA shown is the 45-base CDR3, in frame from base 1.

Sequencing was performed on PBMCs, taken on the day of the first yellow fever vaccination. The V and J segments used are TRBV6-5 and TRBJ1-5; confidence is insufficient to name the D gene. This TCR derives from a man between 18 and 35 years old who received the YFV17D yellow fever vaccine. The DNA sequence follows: TGTGCCAGCAGTTTGATGAATGGCCCAAATCAGCCCCAGCATTTT. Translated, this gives CASSLMNGPNQPQHF.